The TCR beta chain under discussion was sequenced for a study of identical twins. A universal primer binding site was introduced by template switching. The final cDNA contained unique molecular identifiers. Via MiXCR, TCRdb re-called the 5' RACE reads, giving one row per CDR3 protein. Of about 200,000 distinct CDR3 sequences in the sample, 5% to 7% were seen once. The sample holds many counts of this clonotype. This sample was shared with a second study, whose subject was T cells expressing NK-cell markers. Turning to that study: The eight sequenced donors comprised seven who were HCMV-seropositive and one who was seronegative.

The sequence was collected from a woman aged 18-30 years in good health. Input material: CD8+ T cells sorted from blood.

The CDR3 nucleotides read TGTGCCATCAGTGAGCGGGCGGGTCTAGCGGGAGGAAAGGAGCAGTTCTTC. Amino acid sequence: CAISERAGLAGGKEQFF. V is TRBV10-3 and J is TRBJ2-1, with 11 bases matching TRBD2. CDR3 length equals 17 residues. CDR1 is ENHRY, CDR2 SYGVKD, per germline. With V trimmed by 2 bases and J by 10 bases, 13 bases remained unmatched.